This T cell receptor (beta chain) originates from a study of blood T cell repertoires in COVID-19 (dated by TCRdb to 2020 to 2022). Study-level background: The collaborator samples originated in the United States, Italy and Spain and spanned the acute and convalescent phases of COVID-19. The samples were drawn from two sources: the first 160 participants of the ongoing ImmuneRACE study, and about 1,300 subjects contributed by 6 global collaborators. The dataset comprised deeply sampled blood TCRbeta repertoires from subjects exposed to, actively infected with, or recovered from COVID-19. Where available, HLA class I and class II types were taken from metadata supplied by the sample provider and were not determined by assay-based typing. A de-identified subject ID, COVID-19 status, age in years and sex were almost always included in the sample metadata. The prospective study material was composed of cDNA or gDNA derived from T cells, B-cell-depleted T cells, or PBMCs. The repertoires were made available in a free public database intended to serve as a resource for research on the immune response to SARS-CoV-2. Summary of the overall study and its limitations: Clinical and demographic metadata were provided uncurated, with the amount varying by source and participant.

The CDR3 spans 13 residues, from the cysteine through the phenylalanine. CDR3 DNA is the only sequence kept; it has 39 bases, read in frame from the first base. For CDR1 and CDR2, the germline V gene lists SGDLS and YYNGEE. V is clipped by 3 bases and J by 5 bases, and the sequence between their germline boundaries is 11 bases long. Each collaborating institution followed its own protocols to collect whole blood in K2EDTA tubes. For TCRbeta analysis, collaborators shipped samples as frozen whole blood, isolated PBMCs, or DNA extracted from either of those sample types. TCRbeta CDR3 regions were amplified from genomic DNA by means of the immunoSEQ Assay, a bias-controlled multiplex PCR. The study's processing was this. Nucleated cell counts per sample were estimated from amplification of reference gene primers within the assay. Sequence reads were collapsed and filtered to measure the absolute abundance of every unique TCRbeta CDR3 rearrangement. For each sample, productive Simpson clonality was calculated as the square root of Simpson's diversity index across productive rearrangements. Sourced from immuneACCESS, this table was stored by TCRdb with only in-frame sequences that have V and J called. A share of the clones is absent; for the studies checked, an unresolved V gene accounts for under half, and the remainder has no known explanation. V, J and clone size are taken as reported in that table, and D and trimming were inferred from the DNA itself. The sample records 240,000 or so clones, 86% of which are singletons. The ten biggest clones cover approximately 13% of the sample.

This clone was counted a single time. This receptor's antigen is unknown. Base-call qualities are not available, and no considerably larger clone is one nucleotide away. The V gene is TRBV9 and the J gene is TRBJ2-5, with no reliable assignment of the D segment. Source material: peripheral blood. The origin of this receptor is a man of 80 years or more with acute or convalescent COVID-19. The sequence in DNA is TGTGCCAGCAGCGCTGATCTCGGGGAGACCCAGTACTTC. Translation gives CASSADLGETQYF. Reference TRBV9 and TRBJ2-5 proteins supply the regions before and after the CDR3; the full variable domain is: DSGVTQTPKHLITATGQRVTLRCSPRSGDLSVYWYQQSLDQGLQFLIQYYNGEERAKGNILERFSAQQFPDLHSELNLSSLELGDSALYFCASSADLGETQYFGPGTRLLVL.